The T cell receptor (beta chain) under discussion was sequenced for a study of cytomegalovirus exposure and HLA in healthy donors. Germline V gives CDR1 MNHEY, CDR2 SMNVEV (reference sequence). V lost 6 bases to trimming and J lost 3 bases; unmatched junction nucleotides: 11. CDR3 length equals 18 residues. Study-level points and caveats: Sequencing likely produced, as an artifact, a cluster of highly shared sequence variants. In a later analysis, across HLA loci, associated TCR counts were highest for DRB1, lowest for HLA-C. A few CMV-associated chains were confirmed in vitro to be specific for CMV antigens.

Both 60 Vbeta primers and 13 Jbeta primers went into the PCR. Profiled with immunoSEQ multiplex PCR; TCRdb holds only in-frame clones, not every one. This sample has fewer than 200,000 clones; almost 85% occur once, and the top ten carry around 0.98%. The table lists this clone with a few counts. Its antigen is undetermined. The chain employs TRBV27 and TRBJ2-1; 13 bases are a match to TRBD2. This TCR was recovered from a man aged 25 to 40 in good health and CMV-seronegative. Sequenced material: PBMCs. The CDR3 DNA follows: TGTGCCAGCAGCAGAGAAATACTAGCGGGGGGGTTCTACAATGAGCAGTTCTTC. Residues: CASSREILAGGFYNEQFF.